The entry below gives a single T cell receptor (beta chain) sequence along with its context. Its antigen is not yet known. No qualities accompany the bases; no much larger clone lies one base away. The High Capacity cDNA Reverse Transcription Kit was used to reverse transcribe all of the isolated RNA, meaning that expressed TCRB transcripts were what got sequenced. Deep immunoSEQ sequencing was performed on naive, central memory and regulatory T cell samples, with an average of approximately 3.9 million total reads per sample. Sorted cells were lysed in RLT buffer, and RNA was extracted using DNase-treated RNeasy Micro or Mini kits according to cell number. Each cell subset was processed on its own to prevent cross-contamination, while patient and healthy donor samples were processed together. The immunoSEQ multiplex PCR was used to amplify TCRB sequences from cDNA, generating 87-bp fragments that spanned the CDR3 region. Sequencing of the amplicons was done on the Illumina HiSeq platform. On the study's bioinformatics: PCR bias was corrected computationally using synthetic template baselines, and reads within Hamming distance 2 were collapsed, with unmergeable singletons discarded. By aligning reads against IMGT, V, D and J genes, CDR3 length, and insertions or deletions at six rearrangement sites were assigned. Clonotype counts were normalized to sorted cell number within each subset before computing true diversity and Gini coefficients with the tcR R package. The overlap coefficient, calculated on TCRB nucleotide sequences, was used to measure repertoire sharing. As a proxy for the pre-selection repertoire, out-of-frame TCRB sequences from naive cells were analyzed. The table comes from immuneACCESS by way of TCRdb, which keeps in-frame sequences with V and J called. Part of the clones is missing from these tables; in studies checked, under half for an unresolved V gene and the rest for unknown reasons. V, J and clone size derive from that table, while D and trimming were established from the DNA sequence. The sample has around 330,000 clones on record, 11% of them singletons. Clones ranked in the top ten supply around 0.015% of the sample.

The data are from a study of beta chain features in type 1 diabetes (dated by TCRdb to 2017 to 2018). About the investigation overall: No differences in mean age, gender distribution, total cell number or subset yield were found between patients and healthy donors. In the study, TCRB repertoires of sorted circulating CD4+ T cell subsets from recently diagnosed type 1 diabetes patients were compared with those of matched healthy donors. Across all samples, fewer than 130 million sorted cells were examined, and cell number per subset correlated strongly with RNA yield. Regulatory and stem cell-like memory subsets were obtained from only 8 patients and roughly 8 healthy donors, while naive and central memory subsets were obtained from all 30 or so donors. The paper as a whole reports these results and caveats: Naive, central memory and regulatory TCRB repertoires appeared to be more similar among patients than among healthy donors. Only small numbers of individuals were included in the HLA sub-analyses, which left unresolved whether HLA type had any influence on TCRB rearrangement. Shorter templates might be favored by PCR, yet because patient and control samples were amplified and corrected together, any such skew would affect both groups equally. Because cDNA rather than genomic DNA was sequenced, highly expressing activated cells could have been over-represented, although no difference in activation and CD3 levels was found between groups. At VDJ recombination sites, type 1 diabetes patients had fewer insertions and more deleted nucleotides, which implies abnormalities in thymic rearrangement. A moderate but significant shortening of TCRB CDR3 length was observed in type 1 diabetes patients in all four CD4+ subsets.

Each donor gave one peripheral blood draw, averaging approximately 0.12 L, which was collected into heparinised tubes. Naive, central memory, regulatory and stem cell-like memory CD4+ T cells were sorted on a BD FACSAria II using a panel including CD45RO, CCR7, CD25, CD127, CD95 and CD27. Purity was above 95% for every sorted population. PBMCs were isolated immediately by Lymphoprep density gradient centrifugation and stained directly without culture. To minimize batch effects, samples were stained and sorted in pairs, one healthy donor with one patient per experiment. The sequence derives from a woman in her 30s in good health. The sample was naive CD4+ T cells from blood. The cell subset or site label corresponds to: true naive CD4+ T cells.

The DNA reads TGTGCCAGTACTCTTAGCGGGAGCAATAATGAGCAGTTCTTC. Its protein reads: CASTLSGSNNEQFF. This sequence uses TRBV28 and TRBJ2-1; 9 central nucleotides agree with TRBD2. The cysteine opens and the phenylalanine closes a CDR3 of 14 amino acids. The only DNA kept is the CDR3, 42 bases in frame from the first base. Reading the germline V gene gives CDR1 MDHEN and CDR2 SYDVKM. Germline trimming amounts to 9 bases on V and 7 bases on J, with 10 as the count of junction bases outside the gene matches.